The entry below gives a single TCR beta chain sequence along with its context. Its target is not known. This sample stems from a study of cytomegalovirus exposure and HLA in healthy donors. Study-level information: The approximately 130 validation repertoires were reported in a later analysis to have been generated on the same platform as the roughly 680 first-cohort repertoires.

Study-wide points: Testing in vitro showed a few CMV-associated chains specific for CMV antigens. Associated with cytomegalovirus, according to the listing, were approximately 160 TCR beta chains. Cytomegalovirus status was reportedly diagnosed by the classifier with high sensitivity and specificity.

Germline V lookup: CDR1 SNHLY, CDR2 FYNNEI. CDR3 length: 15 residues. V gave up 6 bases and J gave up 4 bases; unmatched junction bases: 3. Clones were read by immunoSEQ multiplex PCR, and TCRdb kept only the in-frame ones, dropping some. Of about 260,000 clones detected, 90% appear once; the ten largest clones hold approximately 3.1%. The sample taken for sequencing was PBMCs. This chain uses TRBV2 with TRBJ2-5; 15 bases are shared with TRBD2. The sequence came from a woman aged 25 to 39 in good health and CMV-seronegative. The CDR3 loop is CASSMGLAGGETQYF. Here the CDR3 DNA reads TGTGCCAGCAGCATGGGACTAGCGGGAGGAGAGACCCAGTACTTC.